The 15 T cell receptor beta chains presented below share a single source sample, sequenced in a study of blood T cell repertoires in COVID-19. Clones were read by immunoSEQ multiplex PCR, and TCRdb kept only the in-frame ones, dropping some. The sample yields fewer than 150,000 clones, roughly 80% seen once. The sample was peripheral blood. These receptors came from a human donor in a cohort sampled during active COVID-19.

In DNA form, the CDR3 reads TGTGCCAGCTCACAGCGGGGGTACCAAGAGACCCAGTACTTC. This gives the protein CASSQRGYQETQYF. This chain links TRBV18 with TRBJ2-5, with 8 nucleotides matching TRBD2. In germline, CDR1 is KGHSH, CDR2 LQKENI. CDR3 length equals 14 residues. With V trimmed by 4 bases and J by 0 bases, 1 base remained unmatched.

The rearrangement uses TRBV18 and TRBJ1-3; weak D call: TRBD1 (6 bases). Germline V lookup: CDR1 KGHSH, CDR2 LQKENI. The CDR3 is 15 amino acids. Trimming cost V 3 bases and J 4 bases, with 13 bases left between them. The CDR3 reads CASSPDSRAGNTIYF. The DNA of the CDR3 is TGTGCCAGCTCACCGGACAGCCGGGCCGGAAACACCATATATTTT.

The gene calls are TRBV11-3 and TRBJ2-6, with D possibly matching TRBD1 (6 bases). Germline CDR1 reads SGHNT; CDR2 reads YENEEA. There are 16 residues in the CDR3. V was trimmed by 5 bases and J by 4 bases, leaving 15 bases between them. The CDR3 reads CASSPSTGFGANVLTF. CDR3 in DNA: TGTGCCAGCAGCCCCTCAACAGGGTTCGGGGCCAACGTCCTGACTTTC.

The chain couples TRBV6-5 to TRBJ2-2; weak D call: TRBD2 (5 bases). CDR3 length: 15 residues. V was pared by 4 bases and J by 8 bases, with 17 bases between. Germline lookup yields CDR1 MNHEY and CDR2 SVGAGI. The DNA of the CDR3 is TGTGCCAGCAGTTTGGGTCTAGCTCGAATTGGGGAGCTGTTTTTT. Residues: CASSLGLARIGELFF.

V and J are TRBV6-6 and TRBJ1-2; D is ambiguous. There are 11 residues in the CDR3. CDR1 is MNHNY and CDR2 is SVGAGI in the germline V gene (reference sequence). Between the trimmed V and J ends, which lost 8 bases and 8 bases, there was a span of 12 bases. The DNA of the CDR3 is TGTGCCAGCGAGGGAAAGGACGGCTACACCTTC. Protein sequence: CASEGKDGYTF.

CDR3 bases: TGTGCCAGCAGCTTGCAGGGGCGCAATGAGCAGTTCTTC. It translates to CASSLQGRNEQFF. The chain employs TRBV5-6 and TRBJ2-1, with D possibly being TRBD1 (6 bases). V lost 1 base, J lost 6 bases, and 8 bases lay in between. This CDR3 region has 13 residues. Germline V CDR1 and CDR2: SGHDT, YYEEEE.

The chain recombines TRBV28 with TRBJ1-3, with D uncertain. Germline lookup yields CDR1 MDHEN and CDR2 SYDVKM. V was pared by 6 bases and J by 0 bases, with 9 bases between. The CDR3 has 14 amino acids. The CDR3 DNA follows: TGTGCCAGCAGCCCCAGTCTCTCTGGAAACACCATATATTTT. Translating it yields CASSPSLSGNTIYF.

The V call is TRBV7-2, the J call TRBJ2-5; 7 bases align to TRBD2. The CDR3 consists of 14 residues. Looked up from germline, CDR1 is SGHTA and CDR2 is FQGNSA. After removal of 5 bases from V and 2 bases from J, the junction contained 5 bases not matched to a gene. The CDR3 protein is CASSPSGLQETQYF. As DNA, the CDR3 is TGTGCCAGCAGCCCCTCGGGACTACAAGAGACCCAGTACTTC.

J is TRBJ2-2 and V is TRBV7-2, with 7 bases matching TRBD1. This CDR3 is 16 amino acids long. J was trimmed by 4 bases and V by 0 bases; bases with no gene match: 5. The germline gives CDR1 SGHTA, CDR2 FQGNSA. CDR3 bases: TGTGCCAGCAGCTTAGCGCTGGCAGGGGGCACCGGGGAGCTGTTTTTT. It codes for CASSLALAGGTGELFF.

The J gene is TRBJ1-4, the V gene TRBV5-6; 10 bases align to TRBD1. Germline CDR1 SGHDT, CDR2 YYEEEE. The junction had 5 bases not matched to a gene; V was cut back by 2 bases and J by 7 bases. CDR3 size: 15 residues. Written as DNA, the CDR3 is TGTGCCAGCAGCTTTCGACAGGGGGCTAGTGAAAAACTGTTTTTT. Translating it yields CASSFRQGASEKLFF.

The V and J genes are TRBV11-2 and TRBJ2-5, with 9 bases identical to TRBD1. This CDR3 is 15 amino acids long. V gave up 5 bases and J gave up 5 bases; unmatched junction bases: 9. Germline CDR1 and CDR2: SGHAT and FQNNGV. The CDR3 is CASSTTGGAVETQYF. The CDR3, as DNA: TGTGCCAGCAGCACAACAGGGGGCGCCGTGGAGACCCAGTACTTC.

This chain connects TRBV5-5 to TRBJ1-2; 9 bases are shared with TRBD1. Germline CDR1 and CDR2: SGHKS and YYEKEE (reference sequence). The junction had 8 bases not matched to a gene; V was cut back by 0 bases and J by 8 bases. This CDR3 spans 15 amino acids. CDR3 residues: CASSLAPQGARGYTF. DNA for the CDR3: TGTGCCAGCAGCTTGGCCCCACAGGGGGCAAGAGGCTACACCTTC.

The rearrangement links TRBV11-2 to TRBJ2-7; possible D gene TRBD1, 5 bases. Trimming took 1 base from V and 2 from J, leaving 12 bases between them. This CDR3 is 15 amino acids long. Germline CDR1 and CDR2: SGHAT and FQNNGV. CDR3 nucleotide sequence: TGTGCCAGCAGCTTAGGTGTAGGGGATACCTACGAGCAGTACTTC. It is translated as CASSLGVGDTYEQYF. Supplemented by reference TRBV11-2 and TRBJ2-7, the full variable domain reads EAGVAQSPRYKIIEKRQSVAFWCNPISGHATLYWYQQILGQGPKLLIQFQNNGVVDDSQLPKDRFSAERLKGVDSTLKIQPAKLEDSAVYLCASSLGVGDTYEQYFGPGTRLTVT.

The chain recombines TRBV6-5 with TRBJ2-7, with D maybe TRBD2 (5 bases). CDR3 length: 12 residues. In germline, CDR1 is MNHEY, CDR2 SVGAGI. V was trimmed by 8 bases and J by 7 bases, leaving 15 bases between them. The CDR3 sequence is CASRFTGWEQYF. DNA of the CDR3: TGTGCCAGCCGGTTTACGGGGTGGGAGCAGTACTTC.

The rearrangement links TRBV9 to TRBJ1-6; no clear D. V was cut by 0 bases and J by 7 bases, with 11 bases left in between. This CDR3 contains 15 residues. Germline V gene lookup returns CDR1 SGDLS and CDR2 YYNGEE. CDR3 nucleotides: TGTGCCAGCAGCGTAGATGTCTTGGCAAATTCACCCCTCCACTTT. Its protein is CASSVDVLANSPLHF.